A single sample gave rise to the 25 T cell receptor beta chains below, sequenced in a study of cytotoxic CD8 clonotypes in ibrutinib-treated CLL. Data came from immunoSEQ multiplex PCR; TCRdb stores just in-frame clones and leaves some out. There are about 130,000 clones in the sample; approximately 85% occur only once, and roughly 2% lies in the top ten. The sample in question was PBMCs, obtained after 24 months of ibrutinib treatment. The receptors here all came from a human donor with chronic lymphocytic leukemia.

The rearrangement joins TRBV18 to TRBJ1-5; TRBD1 matches 10 bases. Unmatched junction bases numbered 8, after V lost 3 bases and J lost 0 bases. The germline gives CDR1 KGHSH, CDR2 LQKENI. CDR3 size: 18 residues. CDR3 in amino acids: CASSPRTGGGYSNQPQHF. The CDR3 bases are TGTGCCAGCTCACCGAGGACAGGGGGTGGATATAGCAATCAGCCCCAGCATTTT.

The chain couples TRBV6-6 to TRBJ1-1; maybe TRBD1 (6 bases). The V end lost 6 bases, the J end lost 0 bases, and 11 bases lay between the germline ends. The germline V gene encodes CDR1 MNHNY and CDR2 SVGAGI (reference sequence). This CDR3 spans 14 amino acids. CDR3 sequence reads: CASSPRTVNTEAFF. Written as DNA, the CDR3 is TGTGCCAGCAGCCCAAGGACAGTGAACACTGAAGCTTTCTTT.

J is TRBJ1-1 and V is TRBV18; possible D gene TRBD1, 6 bases. Germline CDR1 reads KGHSH; CDR2 reads LQKENI. The CDR3 length is 14 residues. V lost 1 base and J lost 5, with 11 bases in between. The CDR3 coding sequence is TGTGCCAGCTCACCACAGGGGGGGAAAACTGAAGCTTTCTTT. This codes for CASSPQGGKTEAFF.

V usage is TRBV7-9 and J usage is TRBJ2-7; TRBD1 is a possible D gene (8 bases). Germline-derived CDR1 and CDR2 are SEHNR and FQNEAQ (reference sequence). This CDR3 contains 14 residues. V was cut by 6 bases and J by 5 bases, with 17 bases left in between. CDR3 sequence (DNA): TGTGCCAGCAGAAGGACAGGGAGGGTGGACGAGCAGTACTTC. It codes for CASRRTGRVDEQYF. Supplemented by reference TRBV7-9 and TRBJ2-7, the full variable domain reads DTGVSQNPRHKITKRGQNVTFRCDPISEHNRLYWYRQTLGQGPEFLTYFQNEAQLEKSRLLSDRFSAERPKGSFSTLEIQRTEQGDSAMYLCASRRTGRVDEQYFGPGTRLTVT.

CDR3 nucleotide sequence: TGTGCCAGCAGCGCACAACCGGGACAGCTCTCCTACGAGCAGTACTTC. This gives the protein CASSAQPGQLSYEQYF. V is TRBV9 and J is TRBJ2-7, with TRBD1 identical over 7 bases. The CDR3 sequence is 16 residues long. The germline V gene encodes CDR1 SGDLS and CDR2 YYNGEE. The trim removed 3 bases at V and 0 bases at J, leaving 9 bases unmatched.

The chain combines TRBV5-1 with TRBJ2-7; 7 nucleotides agree with TRBD1. V lost 4 bases, J lost 3 bases, and 7 bases stayed unmatched. This CDR3 is built from 14 residues. Germline assignment: CDR1 SGHRS and CDR2 YFSETQ. The CDR3 DNA follows: TGCGCCAGCAGCCCTGACAGGGTTTACTACGAGCAGTACTTC. Its protein product is CASSPDRVYYEQYF. The whole variable domain, filled in from reference TRBV5-1 and TRBJ2-7, reads KAGVTQTPRYLIKTRGQQVTLSCSPISGHRSVSWYQQTPGQGLQFLFEYFSETQRNKGNFPGRFSGRQFSNSRSEMNVSTLELGDSALYLCASSPDRVYYEQYFGPGTRLTVT.

V usage is TRBV11-1 and J usage is TRBJ1-1; D is unclear. Trimming cost V 4 bases and J 5 bases, with 14 bases left between them. There are 14 residues in the CDR3. Germline V CDR1 and CDR2: SGHAT, FQDESV (reference sequence). The CDR3 protein is CASSSDLVGTEAFF. In DNA form, the CDR3 reads TGTGCCAGCAGCTCGGACTTGGTGGGGACTGAAGCTTTCTTT.

V gene TRBV5-1 combines with J gene TRBJ2-3; 14 nucleotides line up with TRBD2. This CDR3 contains 16 residues. The trim removed 3 bases at V and 1 base at J, leaving 1 base unmatched. CDR1 SGHRS and CDR2 YFSETQ come from the germline V gene. CDR3 DNA sequence: TGCGCCAGCAGCTCGGGACTAGCGGGAGGCACAGATACGCAGTATTTT. Its translation is CASSSGLAGGTDTQYF.

This chain uses TRBV7-9 with TRBJ1-4; 11 nucleotides line up with TRBD1. The germline V gene encodes CDR1 SEHNR and CDR2 FQNEAQ (reference sequence). The CDR3 is 15 residues long. With V trimmed by 1 base and J by 7 bases, 2 bases remained unmatched. The CDR3 spells CASSLGTGGREKLFF. CDR3 sequence (DNA): TGTGCCAGCAGCTTAGGGACAGGGGGCCGTGAAAAACTGTTTTTT.

The genes are TRBV7-2 and TRBJ1-5; D perhaps matches TRBD1 (5 bases). Deletions cut 1 base from V and 4 bases from J, with 11 bases between. Germline CDR1 SGHTA, CDR2 FQGNSA. This CDR3 region has 15 residues. CDR3 sequence (DNA): TGTGCCAGCAGCTTAGAGTTCGGGGGGAATCAGCCCCAGCATTTT. Translating gives CASSLEFGGNQPQHF.

The genes are TRBV15 and TRBJ2-4; 7 bases agree with TRBD1. CDR1 is LNHNV, CDR2 YYDKDF, per germline (reference sequence). The V and J ends lost 4 bases and 8 bases, in that order; junction bases with no gene match: 8. This CDR3 has 14 amino acids. The DNA for the CDR3 is TGTGCCACCAGCACAAGGACAGGTGCTGACATTCAGTACTTC. Its protein is CATSTRTGADIQYF. Looking up the rest from reference TRBV15 and TRBJ2-4 gives the full variable domain: DAMVIQNPRYQVTQFGKPVTLSCSQTLNHNVMYWYQQKSSQAPKLLFHYYDKDFNNEADTPDNFQSRRPNTSFCFLDIRSPGLGDTAMYLCATSTRTGADIQYFGAGTRLSVL.

This clone appeared once. The CDR3 nucleotides are TGTGCCAGCAGCCAAACTAGTCTTTGGTACCAAGAGACCCAGTACTTC. Residues: CASSQTSLWYQETQYF. The rearrangement joins TRBV11-2 to TRBJ2-5, with a tentative D call TRBD2 (5 bases). CDR1 and CDR2 from the germline V gene are SGHAT and FQNNGV. The CDR3 runs 16 residues. Trimming left V 5 bases short and J 0 bases short, with 16 bases between.

V and J are TRBV18 and TRBJ1-1; no clear D. Germline assignment: CDR1 KGHSH and CDR2 LQKENI. The V gene lost 3 bases and the J gene lost 0 bases, with 11 bases spanning the gap. This CDR3 comprises 15 residues. The DNA for the CDR3 is TGTGCCAGCTCACCTGGCGACTTCATGAACACTGAAGCTTTCTTT. This sequence encodes CASSPGDFMNTEAFF.

This clone was detected once. V and J are TRBV15 and TRBJ2-5, with TRBD2 matching over 11 bases. The CDR3 has 19 residues. Germline CDR1 reads LNHNV; CDR2 reads YYDKDF (reference sequence). Trimming removed 6 bases from V and 2 bases from J; junction bases left unmatched: 17. This CDR3 reads CATSYVERLAGSPQETQYF. CDR3 DNA sequence: TGTGCCACCAGTTACGTAGAGCGACTAGCGGGGTCACCACAAGAGACCCAGTACTTC.

V usage is TRBV7-2 and J usage is TRBJ2-4, with D perhaps assigned TRBD1 or TRBD2 (5 bases each). Germline values: CDR1 SGHTA, CDR2 FQGNSA. The CDR3 runs to 16 residues. V was clipped by 5 bases and J by 6 bases, with 20 bases between them. This chain's CDR3 is CASSPTGPLRRNIQYF. CDR3 bases: TGTGCCAGCAGCCCAACGGGACCGCTACGGAGAAACATTCAGTACTTC.

This clone was picked up a small number of times. The chain employs TRBV9 and TRBJ2-2; D may be TRBD2 (6 bases). Per the germline V gene, CDR1 is SGDLS and CDR2 is YYNGEE. V lost 1 base and J lost 4, with 11 bases in between. The CDR3 length is 15 residues. The CDR3 sequence is CASSVRSGGTGELFF. The CDR3 DNA sequence: TGTGCCAGCAGCGTACGGTCCGGGGGCACCGGGGAGCTGTTTTTT. Filled out from reference TRBV9 and TRBJ2-2, the complete variable domain reads DSGVTQTPKHLITATGQRVTLRCSPRSGDLSVYWYQQSLDQGLQFLIQYYNGEERAKGNILERFSAQQFPDLHSELNLSSLELGDSALYFCASSVRSGGTGELFFGEGSRLTVL.

The chain links TRBV30 to TRBJ1-4; D is undetermined. CDR3 length: 13 amino acids. V was shortened by 6 bases and J by 5 bases, with 13 bases between the two germline ends. From germline, CDR1 is GTSNPN and CDR2 SVGIG (reference sequence). This CDR3 is CACRPRVNEKLFF. CDR3 DNA: TGTGCCTGCAGACCACGAGTGAATGAAAAACTGTTTTTT.

This chain links TRBV5-1 with TRBJ2-1; D is undetermined. V shed 1 base and J shed 0 bases, with 14 bases lying between them. The germline gives CDR1 SGHRS, CDR2 YFSETQ. CDR3 length: 17 residues. CDR3 in DNA: TGCGCCAGCAGCTTGTGGGTTCGGGCAAGCTCCTACAATGAGCAGTTCTTC. Translating gives CASSLWVRASSYNEQFF.

In this sample, this clone turned up a few times. This rearrangement joins TRBV7-9 to TRBJ1-2; no reliable D call. Germline V gives CDR1 SEHNR, CDR2 FQNEAQ (reference sequence). The CDR3 sequence is 12 residues long. V shed 1 base and J shed 2 bases, with 2 bases lying between them. The CDR3: CASSLVNYGYTF. Here the CDR3 DNA reads TGTGCCAGCAGCTTAGTAAACTATGGCTACACCTTC.

CDR3 DNA sequence: TGTGCCAGCAGTCCCACCGGGACAGGGGACACTGAAGCTTTCTTT. It yields the protein CASSPTGTGDTEAFF. The chain couples TRBV7-2 to TRBJ1-1; 10 bases align to TRBD1. V shed 6 bases and J 3 bases; nucleotides not matched to a gene: 7. This CDR3 is built from 15 residues. Germline loops: CDR1 SGHTA, CDR2 FQGNSA.

The V and J genes are TRBV6-1 and TRBJ1-5; tentatively, D is TRBD1 (5 bases). Trimming left V 6 bases short and J 4 bases short, with 10 bases between. Germline values: CDR1 MNHNS, CDR2 SASEGT. This CDR3 has 13 amino acids. CDR3 coding DNA: TGTGCCAGCAGACAGGTTCCTAATCAGCCCCAGCATTTT. It translates to CASRQVPNQPQHF.

This clone was recorded once. The chain joins TRBV6-5 to TRBJ1-1; D remains unclear. The V gene's germline CDR1 is MNHEY and CDR2 SVGAGI. This CDR3 contains 13 residues. V was trimmed by 6 bases and J by 0 bases, leaving 8 bases between them. The CDR3 region is CASSPLVNTEAFF. The CDR3, as DNA: TGTGCCAGCAGCCCCTTGGTGAACACTGAAGCTTTCTTT.

This clone is a singleton in its sample. The genes are TRBV29-1 and TRBJ2-7; D not resolved. Germline V CDR1 and CDR2: SQVTM, ANQGSEA. This CDR3 is 11 amino acids long. V was pared by 4 bases and J by 3 bases, with 7 bases between. The CDR3 protein is CSVGTNYEQYF. CDR3 nucleotide sequence: TGCAGCGTTGGGACGAACTACGAGCAGTACTTC.

CDR3 in amino acids: CASRGRSNQPQHF. As DNA, the CDR3 is TGTGCCAGCAGGGGACGTAGCAATCAGCCCCAGCATTTT. The chain is built from TRBV2 and TRBJ1-5; maybe TRBD1 (5 bases). In germline, CDR1 is SNHLY, CDR2 FYNNEI. Between the trimmed V and J ends, which lost 6 bases and 0 bases, there was a span of 6 bases. The CDR3 has 13 amino acids. Together with reference TRBV2 and TRBJ1-5, the CDR3 gives the full variable domain: EPEVTQTPSHQVTQMGQEVILRCVPISNHLYFYWYRQILGQKVEFLVSFYNNEISEKSEIFDDQFSVERPDGSNFTLKIRSTKLEDSAMYFCASRGRSNQPQHFGDGTRLSIL.

The rearrangement joins TRBV2 to TRBJ2-2; weak D call: TRBD1 (5 bases). Per the germline V gene, CDR1 is SNHLY and CDR2 is FYNNEI. The V end was cut by 6 bases, the J end by 9 bases, with 8 bases between. The CDR3 has 11 amino acids. Here the CDR3 reads CASRVGRELFF. Written as DNA, the CDR3 is TGTGCCAGCAGGGTGGGGCGGGAGCTGTTTTTT.